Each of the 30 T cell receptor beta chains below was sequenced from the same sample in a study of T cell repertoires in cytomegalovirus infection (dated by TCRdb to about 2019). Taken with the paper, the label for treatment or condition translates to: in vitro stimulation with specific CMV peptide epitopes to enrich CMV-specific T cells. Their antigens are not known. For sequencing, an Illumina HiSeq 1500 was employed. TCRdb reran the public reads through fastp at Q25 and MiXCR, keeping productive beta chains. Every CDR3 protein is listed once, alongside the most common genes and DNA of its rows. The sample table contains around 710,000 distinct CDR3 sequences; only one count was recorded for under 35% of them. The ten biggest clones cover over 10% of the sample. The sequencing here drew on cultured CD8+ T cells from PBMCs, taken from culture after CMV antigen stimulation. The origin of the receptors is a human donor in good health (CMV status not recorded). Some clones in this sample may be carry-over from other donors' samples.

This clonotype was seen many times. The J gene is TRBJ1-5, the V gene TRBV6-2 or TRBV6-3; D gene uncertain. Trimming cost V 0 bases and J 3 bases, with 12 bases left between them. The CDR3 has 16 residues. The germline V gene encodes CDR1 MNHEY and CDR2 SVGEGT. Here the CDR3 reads CASSYSRARYNQPQHF. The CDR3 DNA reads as TGTGCCAGCAGTTACTCGAGGGCACGGTACAATCAGCCCCAGCATTTT.

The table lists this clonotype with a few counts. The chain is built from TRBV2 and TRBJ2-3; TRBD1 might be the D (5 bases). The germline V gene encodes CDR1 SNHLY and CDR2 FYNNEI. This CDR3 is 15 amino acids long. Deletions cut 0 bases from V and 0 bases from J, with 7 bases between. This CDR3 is CASSEAPGSTDTQYF. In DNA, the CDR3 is TGTGCCAGCAGTGAAGCTCCAGGGAGCACAGATACGCAGTATTTT.

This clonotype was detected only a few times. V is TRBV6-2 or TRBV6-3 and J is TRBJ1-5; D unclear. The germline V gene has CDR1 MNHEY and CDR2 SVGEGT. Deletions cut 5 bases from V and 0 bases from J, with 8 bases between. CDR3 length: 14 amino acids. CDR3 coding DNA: TGTGCCAGCAGTCCAACCACTAGCAATCAGCCCCAGCATTTT. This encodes CASSPTTSNQPQHF.

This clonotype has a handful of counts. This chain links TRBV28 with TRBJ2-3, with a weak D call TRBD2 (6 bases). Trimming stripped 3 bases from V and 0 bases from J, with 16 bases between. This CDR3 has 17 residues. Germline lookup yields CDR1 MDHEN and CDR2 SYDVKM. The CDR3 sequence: CASSFGGDVDSTDTQYF. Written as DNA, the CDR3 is TGTGCCAGCAGTTTCGGGGGAGACGTAGATAGCACAGATACGCAGTATTTT.

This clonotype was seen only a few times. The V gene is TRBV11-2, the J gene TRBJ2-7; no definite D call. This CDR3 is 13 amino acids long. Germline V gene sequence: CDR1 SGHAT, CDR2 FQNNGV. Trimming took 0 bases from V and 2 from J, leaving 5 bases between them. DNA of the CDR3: TGTGCCAGCAGCTTAGAGCGGACCTACGAGCAGTACTTC. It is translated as CASSLERTYEQYF.

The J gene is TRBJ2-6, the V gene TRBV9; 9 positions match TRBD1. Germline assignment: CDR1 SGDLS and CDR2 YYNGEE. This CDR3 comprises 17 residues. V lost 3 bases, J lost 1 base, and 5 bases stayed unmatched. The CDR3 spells CASSATGGRSGANVLTF. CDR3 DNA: TGTGCCAGCAGCGCGACAGGGGGGAGGTCTGGGGCCAACGTCCTGACTTTC.

The DNA of the CDR3 is TGTGCCAGCAGCAAGGACAGGGCGGTGAACACTGAAGCTTTCTTT. It codes for CASSKDRAVNTEAFF. The chain recombines TRBV7-9 with TRBJ1-1; 8 bases line up with TRBD1. V lost 5 bases to trimming and J lost 0 bases; unmatched junction nucleotides: 5. The CDR3 extends over 15 amino acids. Per germline, CDR1 SEHNR and CDR2 FQNEAQ (reference sequence).

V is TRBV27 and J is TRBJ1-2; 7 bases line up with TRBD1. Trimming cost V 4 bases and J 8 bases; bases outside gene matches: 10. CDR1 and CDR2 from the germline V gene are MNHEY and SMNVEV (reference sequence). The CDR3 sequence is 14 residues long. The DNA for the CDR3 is TGTGCCAGCAGTTCTGGACAGGTCCTCGGAGGCTACACCTTC. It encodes CASSSGQVLGGYTF.

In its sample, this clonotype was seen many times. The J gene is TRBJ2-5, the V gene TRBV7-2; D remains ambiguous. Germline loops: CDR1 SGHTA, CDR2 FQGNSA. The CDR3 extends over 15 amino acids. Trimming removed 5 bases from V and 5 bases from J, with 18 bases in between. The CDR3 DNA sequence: TGTGCCAGCAGCCTAGTCCCAGACCCGAGGGAGACCCAGTACTTC. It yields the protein CASSLVPDPRETQYF.

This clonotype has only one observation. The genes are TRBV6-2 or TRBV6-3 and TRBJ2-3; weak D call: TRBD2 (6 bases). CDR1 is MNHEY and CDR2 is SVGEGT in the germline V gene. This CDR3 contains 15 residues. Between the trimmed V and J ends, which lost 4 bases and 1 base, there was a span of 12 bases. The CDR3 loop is CASSSAGGRTDTQYF. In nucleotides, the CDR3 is TGTGCCAGCAGTTCCGCCGGGGGTCGCACAGATACGCAGTATTTT.

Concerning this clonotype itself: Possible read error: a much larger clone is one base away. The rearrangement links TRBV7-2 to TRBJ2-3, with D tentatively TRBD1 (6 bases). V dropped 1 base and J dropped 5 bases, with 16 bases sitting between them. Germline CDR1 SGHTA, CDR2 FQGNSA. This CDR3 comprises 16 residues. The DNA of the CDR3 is TGTGCCAGCAGCTTAGTGGGGGACATGGTTGGAGATACGCAGTATTTT. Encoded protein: CASSLVGDMVGDTQYF.

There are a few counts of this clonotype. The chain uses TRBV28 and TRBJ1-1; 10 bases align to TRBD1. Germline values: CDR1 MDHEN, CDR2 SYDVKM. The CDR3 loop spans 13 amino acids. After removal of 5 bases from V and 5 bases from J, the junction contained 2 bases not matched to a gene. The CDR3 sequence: CASSDRGRTEAFF. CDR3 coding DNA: TGTGCCAGCAGTGACAGGGGGCGAACTGAAGCTTTCTTT.

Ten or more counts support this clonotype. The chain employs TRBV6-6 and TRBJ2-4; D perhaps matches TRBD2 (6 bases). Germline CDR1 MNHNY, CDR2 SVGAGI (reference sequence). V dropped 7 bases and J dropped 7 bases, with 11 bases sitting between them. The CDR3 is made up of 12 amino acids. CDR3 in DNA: TGTGCCAGCAACGGGGGTGGGAACATTCAGTACTTC. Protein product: CASNGGGNIQYF.

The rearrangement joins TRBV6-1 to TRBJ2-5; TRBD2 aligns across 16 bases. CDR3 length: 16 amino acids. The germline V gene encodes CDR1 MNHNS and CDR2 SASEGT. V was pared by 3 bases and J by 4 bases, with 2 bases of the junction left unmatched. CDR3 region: CASSEGTSGGVETQYF. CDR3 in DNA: TGTGCCAGCAGTGAGGGGACTAGCGGGGGGGTAGAGACCCAGTACTTC.

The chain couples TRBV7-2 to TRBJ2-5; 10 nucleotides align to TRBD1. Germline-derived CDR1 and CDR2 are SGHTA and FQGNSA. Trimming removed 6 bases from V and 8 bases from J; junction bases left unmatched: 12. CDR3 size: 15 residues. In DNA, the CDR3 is TGTGCCAGCAGGGACGACAGGGGGCGATGGGACACCCAGTACTTC. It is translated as CASRDDRGRWDTQYF.

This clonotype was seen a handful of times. In nucleotides, the CDR3 is TGTGCCAGCAGTTTCTTGGCAGATAAAGAGACCCAGTACTTC. Protein: CASSFLADKETQYF. The rearrangement uses TRBV27 and TRBJ2-5; D not resolved. This CDR3 comprises 14 residues. V was cut by 3 bases and J by 3 bases, with 11 bases left in between. Germline assignment: CDR1 MNHEY and CDR2 SMNVEV (reference sequence).

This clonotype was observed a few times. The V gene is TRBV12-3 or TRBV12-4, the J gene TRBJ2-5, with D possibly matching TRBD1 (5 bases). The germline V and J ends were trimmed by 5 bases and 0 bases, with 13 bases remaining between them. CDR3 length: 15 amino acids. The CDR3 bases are TGTGCCAGCAGTACAGCCGACAGCTACCAAGAGACCCAGTACTTC. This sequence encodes CASSTADSYQETQYF.

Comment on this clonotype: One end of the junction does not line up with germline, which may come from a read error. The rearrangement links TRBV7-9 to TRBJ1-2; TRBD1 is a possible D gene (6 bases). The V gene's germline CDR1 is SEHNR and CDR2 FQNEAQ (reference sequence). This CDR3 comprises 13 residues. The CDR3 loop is CANSRTEYYGYTF. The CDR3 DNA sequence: TGTGCCAACAGCCGGACAGAGTACTATGGCTACACCTTC.

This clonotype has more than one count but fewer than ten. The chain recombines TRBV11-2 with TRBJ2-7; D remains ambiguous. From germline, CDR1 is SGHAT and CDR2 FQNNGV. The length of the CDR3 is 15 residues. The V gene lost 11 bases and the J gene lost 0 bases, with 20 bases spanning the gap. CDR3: CAWPGDWLSSYEQYV. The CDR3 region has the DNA TGTGCCTGGCCAGGCGACTGGCTGAGCTCCTACGAGCAGTACGTC.

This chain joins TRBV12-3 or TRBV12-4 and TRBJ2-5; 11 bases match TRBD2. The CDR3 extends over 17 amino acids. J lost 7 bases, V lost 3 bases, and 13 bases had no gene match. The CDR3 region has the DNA TGTGCCAGCAGTTTCCGCTTAGCGGGGGGGCCGGGGCCGACCCAGTACTTC. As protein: CASSFRLAGGPGPTQYF.

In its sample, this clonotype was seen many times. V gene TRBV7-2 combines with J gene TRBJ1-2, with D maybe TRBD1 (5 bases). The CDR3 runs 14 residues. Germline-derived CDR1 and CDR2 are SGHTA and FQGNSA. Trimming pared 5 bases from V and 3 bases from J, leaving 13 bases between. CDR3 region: CASSAPGRDYGYTF. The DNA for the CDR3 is TGTGCCAGCAGCGCCCCGGGACGTGACTATGGCTACACCTTC.

The CDR3 loop reads CASSFGQELQETQYF. CDR3 nucleotide sequence: TGTGCCAGCAGCTTTGGACAGGAGCTTCAAGAGACCCAGTACTTC. The V and J genes are TRBV11-3 and TRBJ2-5; 7 bases line up with TRBD1. J gave up 2 bases and V 3 bases, and 6 bases lay outside the gene matches. Germline CDR1 is SGHNT and CDR2 is YENEEA. This CDR3 spans 15 amino acids. Supplemented by reference TRBV11-3 and TRBJ2-5, the full variable domain reads EAGVVQSPRYKIIEKKQPVAFWCNPISGHNTLYWYLQNLGQGPELLIRYENEEAVDDSQLPKDRFSAERLKGVDSTLKIQPAELGDSAVYLCASSFGQELQETQYFGPGTRLLVL.

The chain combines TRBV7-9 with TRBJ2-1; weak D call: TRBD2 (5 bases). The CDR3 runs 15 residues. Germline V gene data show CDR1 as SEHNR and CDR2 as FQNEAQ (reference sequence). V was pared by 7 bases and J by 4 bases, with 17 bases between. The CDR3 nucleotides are TGTGCCAGCAACCCCCGAGAGGGAGCTTACAATGAGCAGTTCTTC. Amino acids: CASNPREGAYNEQFF.

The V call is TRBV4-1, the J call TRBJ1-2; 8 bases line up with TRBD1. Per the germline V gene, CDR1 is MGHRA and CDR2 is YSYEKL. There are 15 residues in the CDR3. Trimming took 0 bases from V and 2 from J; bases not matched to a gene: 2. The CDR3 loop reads CASSQENRGNYGYTF. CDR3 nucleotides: TGCGCCAGCAGCCAAGAAAACAGGGGGAACTATGGCTACACCTTC.

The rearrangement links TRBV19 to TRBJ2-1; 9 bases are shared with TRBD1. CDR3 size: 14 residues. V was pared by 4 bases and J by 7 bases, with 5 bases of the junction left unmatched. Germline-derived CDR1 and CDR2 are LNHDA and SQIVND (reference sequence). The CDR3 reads CASSRGQGLNEQFF. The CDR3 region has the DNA TGTGCCAGTAGTAGAGGACAGGGGTTAAATGAGCAGTTCTTC.

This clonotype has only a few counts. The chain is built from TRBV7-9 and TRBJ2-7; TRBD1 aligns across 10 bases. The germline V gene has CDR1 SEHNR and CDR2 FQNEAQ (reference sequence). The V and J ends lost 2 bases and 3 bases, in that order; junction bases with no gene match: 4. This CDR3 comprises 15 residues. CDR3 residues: CASSLSDRGYYEQYF. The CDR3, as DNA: TGTGCCAGCAGCTTATCGGACAGGGGGTACTACGAGCAGTACTTC.

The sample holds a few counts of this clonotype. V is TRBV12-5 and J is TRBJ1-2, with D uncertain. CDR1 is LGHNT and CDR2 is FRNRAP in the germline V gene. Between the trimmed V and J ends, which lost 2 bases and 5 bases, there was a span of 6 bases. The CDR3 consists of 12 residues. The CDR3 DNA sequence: TGTGCTAGTGGTTTGTCCCTTTATGGCTACACCTTC. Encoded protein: CASGLSLYGYTF.

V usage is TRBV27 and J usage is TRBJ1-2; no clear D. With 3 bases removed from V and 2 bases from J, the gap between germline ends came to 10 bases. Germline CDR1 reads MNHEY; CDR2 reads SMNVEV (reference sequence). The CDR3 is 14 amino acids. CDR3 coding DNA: TGTGCCAGCAGTTTCCTGGGATACAACTATGGCTACACCTTC. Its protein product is CASSFLGYNYGYTF.

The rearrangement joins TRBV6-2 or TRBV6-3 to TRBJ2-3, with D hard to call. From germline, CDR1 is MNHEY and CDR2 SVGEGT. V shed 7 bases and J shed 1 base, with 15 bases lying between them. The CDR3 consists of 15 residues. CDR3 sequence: CASIDRVYGTDTQYF. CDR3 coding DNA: TGTGCCAGCATCGATAGGGTTTATGGCACAGATACGCAGTATTTT.

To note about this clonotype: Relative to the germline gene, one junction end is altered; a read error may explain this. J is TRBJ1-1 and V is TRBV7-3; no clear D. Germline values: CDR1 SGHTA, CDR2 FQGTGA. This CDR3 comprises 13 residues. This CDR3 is CAISYSGGTEAFF. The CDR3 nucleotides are TGTGCCATCAGCTACTCTGGTGGCACTGAAGCTTTCTTT.